The following is a T cell receptor (beta chain) sequence with its context. Its cognate antigen is unknown. The data stem from a study of cytomegalovirus exposure and HLA in healthy donors. General observations from the study: TCR beta V- and J-gene trimming was later associated with a missense DCLRE1C variant. Earlier analysis looked at TCR beta V segments, and most were productive about 90% or about 30% of the time.

In the PCR, 60 Vbeta and 13 Jbeta primers were used. As originally analysed: There were around 80 million unique TCR beta chains by a later count, and some 12 million of them were shared. Measured with immunoSEQ multiplex PCR; TCRdb has only the in-frame clones, and not every one. V and J calls and clone size are given by that table; D and trimming were obtained from the DNA. The table includes 160,000 or so clones, around four fifths detected once. The source is a male donor in good health and CMV-seronegative. Specimen: PBMCs.

In DNA, the CDR3 is TGTGCCAGCAGCCCCCCCCAGGGCTTGGAGACCCAGTACTTC. This encodes CASSPPQGLETQYF. J is TRBJ2-5 and V is TRBV28, with D perhaps matching TRBD1 (5 bases). Looked up from germline, CDR1 is MDHEN and CDR2 is SYDVKM. Trimming left V 6 bases short and J 5 bases short, with 16 bases between. The CDR3 totals 14 residues. Together with reference TRBV28 and TRBJ2-5, the CDR3 gives the full variable domain: DVKVTQSSRYLVKRTGEKVFLECVQDMDHENMFWYRQDPGLGLRLIYFSYDVKMKEKGDIPEGYSVSREKKERFSLILESASTNQTSMYLCASSPPQGLETQYFGPGTRLLVL.